Listed below are T cell receptor beta chains from one sample, sequenced in a study of blood T cell repertoires in COVID-19. The repertoire was sequenced with immunoSEQ multiplex PCR; TCRdb's copy has only in-frame clones and lacks some. Here the sample spans approximately 130,000 clones, more than 70% being singletons. The sequenced sample was peripheral blood. The receptors shown here come from a human donor in a cohort sampled during active COVID-19. The CDR3 runs from the conserved cysteine through the conserved F or W. The D gene is left open where the match is weak. Some rows mark clone size as missing; the rest say once, few, many or name a class of expanded clone.

>TRBD1|TRBV5-4|TRBJ2-5|once
CASRGTEQETQYF
TGTGCCAGCAGAGGGACAGAACAAGAGACCCAGTACTTC
>TRBD2|TRBV9|TRBJ2-3|-
CASSPRSERGGREYF
TGTGCCAGCAGCCCCCGCAGCGAGCGGGGGGGCAGGGAGTATTTT
>-|TRBV3-1/TRBV3-2|TRBJ1-2|-
CASSQGSGSNYGYTF
TGTGCCAGCAGCCAAGGGTCCGGTTCTAACTATGGCTACACCTTC
>TRBD2|TRBV9|TRBJ2-1|-
CASSVDTGGPRNEQFF
TGTGCCAGCAGCGTAGATACGGGGGGGCCACGTAATGAGCAGTTCTTC
>-|TRBV6-2/TRBV6-3|TRBJ1-1|-
CASSYLRGEVGAEAFF
TGTGCCAGCAGTTACCTCAGAGGGGAGGTAGGCGCTGAAGCTTTCTTT
>TRBD1|TRBV9|TRBJ1-1|-
CASSVDQGANTEAFF
TGTGCCAGCAGCGTAGATCAGGGGGCGAACACTGAAGCTTTCTTT
>TRBD1|TRBV2|TRBJ2-2|-
CASTAVRGTGELFF
TGTGCCAGCACCGCGGTCAGGGGGACCGGGGAGCTGTTTTTT
>TRBD2|TRBV2|TRBJ2-3|-
CASSRGGEDTQYF
TGTGCCAGCAGTCGGGGGGGCGAAGATACGCAGTATTTT
>TRBD2|TRBV7-3|TRBJ2-3|-
CASSLKSGGVVSTDTQYF
TGTGCCAGCAGCTTAAAGAGCGGGGGGGTCGTTAGCACAGATACGCAGTATTTT
>TRBD2|TRBV25-1|TRBJ2-1|-
CASSESGGLAGGEQFF
TGTGCCAGCAGTGAATCCGGGGGACTAGCGGGAGGTGAGCAGTTCTTC
>-|TRBV24-1|TRBJ2-1|-
CATIGKGDEQFF
TGTGCCACCATAGGGAAAGGGGATGAGCAGTTCTTC
>TRBD2|TRBV19|TRBJ2-1|-
CASSKSGTSGASSYNEQFF
TGTGCCAGTAGTAAGTCCGGGACTAGCGGAGCAAGCTCCTACAATGAGCAGTTCTTC
>-|TRBV4-3|TRBJ1-5|-
CASSQSVVPLAPQHF
TGCGCCAGCAGCCAAAGCGTAGTCCCCTTGGCGCCCCAGCATTTT
>TRBD1|TRBV4-3|TRBJ2-7|-
CASSQGVLGQGSDKQYF
TGCGCCAGCAGCCAAGGGGTGCTGGGACAGGGGTCAGACAAGCAGTACTTC
>TRBD2|TRBV13|TRBJ2-2|once
CASSVGLAGVYNGELFF
TGTGCCAGCAGCGTGGGGCTAGCGGGAGTATATAACGGGGAGCTGTTTTTT
>-|TRBV19|TRBJ2-1|-
CASSTQGKRQFF
TGTGCCAGTAGTACCCAGGGGAAAAGGCAGTTCTTC
>TRBD2|TRBV7-8|TRBJ2-1|once
CASSLASASGINEQFF
TGTGCCAGCAGCTTAGCGTCCGCTAGCGGGATAAATGAGCAGTTCTTC
>-|TRBV2|TRBJ1-2|-
CASSETAEYGYTF
TGTGCCAGCAGTGAAACGGCGGAGTATGGCTACACCTTC
>-|TRBV5-1|TRBJ1-2|-
CASSLAGEGVYGYTF
TGCGCCAGCAGCTTGGCAGGGGAGGGGGTCTATGGCTACACCTTC
>-|TRBV11-3|TRBJ2-1|-
CASSSLGRTLYNEQFF
TGTGCCAGCAGCTCCTTGGGGCGGACCCTCTACAATGAGCAGTTCTTC
>-|TRBV9|TRBJ1-2|-
CASSVALQGTTGYTF
TGTGCCAGCAGCGTAGCTTTGCAGGGGACTACTGGCTACACCTTC
>TRBD1|TRBV13|TRBJ2-1|-
CASSQPGTGRNEQFF
TGTGCCAGCAGTCAACCCGGGACAGGGAGGAATGAGCAGTTCTTC
>-|TRBV24-1|TRBJ2-5|once
CATSGGLVETQYF
TGTGCCACCAGTGGAGGGTTAGTAGAGACCCAGTACTTC
>TRBD2|TRBV5-1|TRBJ2-1|-
CASSKGLAGFPSYNEQFF
TGCGCCAGCAGCAAAGGACTAGCGGGTTTCCCCTCCTACAATGAGCAGTTCTTC
>TRBD1|TRBV5-1|TRBJ2-7|-
CASSVVGQGVYEQYF
TGCGCCAGCAGTGTAGTGGGACAGGGGGTCTACGAGCAGTACTTC
>TRBD2|TRBV19|TRBJ2-5|once
CASSARGGGQETQYF
TGTGCCAGTAGTGCTCGCGGGGGGGGGCAAGAGACCCAGTACTTC
>-|TRBV4-3|TRBJ1-1|once
CASSQEAANTEAFF
TGCGCCAGCAGCCAAGAGGCGGCGAACACTGAAGCTTTCTTT
>-|TRBV6-2/TRBV6-3|TRBJ2-5|-
CASSYGAGTQYF
TGTGCCAGCAGTTACGGGGCCGGGACCCAGTACTTC
>-|TRBV12-3/TRBV12-4|TRBJ2-6|-
CASSSSGANVLTF
TGTGCCAGCAGTTCGTCTGGGGCCAACGTCCTGACTTTC
>-|TRBV30|TRBJ2-6|-
CAWRESGANVLTF
TGTGCCTGGAGAGAGTCTGGGGCCAACGTCCTGACTTTC
>-|TRBV2|TRBJ1-6|-
CASSAGDLGSPLHF
TGTGCCAGCAGTGCGGGGGATCTGGGTTCACCCCTCCACTTT
>TRBD1|TRBV9|TRBJ2-1|-
CASSAETGNYNEQFF
TGTGCCAGCAGCGCGGAGACAGGGAACTACAATGAGCAGTTCTTC
>TRBD1|TRBV30|TRBJ1-1|-
CAGDRQGLNTEAFF
TGTGCCGGCGACAGACAGGGGCTGAACACTGAAGCTTTCTTT
>TRBD1|TRBV11-3|TRBJ1-1|-
CASSLQDRGPTEAFF
TGTGCCAGCAGCTTACAGGACAGGGGACCCACTGAAGCTTTCTTT
>-|TRBV4-3|TRBJ1-1|-
CASSQEGSTEAFF
TGCGCCAGCAGCCAGGAGGGGAGTACTGAAGCTTTCTTT
>TRBD2|TRBV11-3|TRBJ2-1|-
CASSFQGGRASYNEQFF
TGTGCCAGCAGCTTTCAAGGCGGGAGGGCATCCTACAATGAGCAGTTCTTC
>-|TRBV23-1|TRBJ1-2|-
CASRIYKQGANYGYTF
TGCGCCAGCAGGATATATAAACAGGGAGCTAACTATGGCTACACCTTC
>-|TRBV5-1|TRBJ1-1|-
CASSLGSNTEAFF
TGCGCCAGCAGCTTGGGGAGTAACACTGAAGCTTTCTTT